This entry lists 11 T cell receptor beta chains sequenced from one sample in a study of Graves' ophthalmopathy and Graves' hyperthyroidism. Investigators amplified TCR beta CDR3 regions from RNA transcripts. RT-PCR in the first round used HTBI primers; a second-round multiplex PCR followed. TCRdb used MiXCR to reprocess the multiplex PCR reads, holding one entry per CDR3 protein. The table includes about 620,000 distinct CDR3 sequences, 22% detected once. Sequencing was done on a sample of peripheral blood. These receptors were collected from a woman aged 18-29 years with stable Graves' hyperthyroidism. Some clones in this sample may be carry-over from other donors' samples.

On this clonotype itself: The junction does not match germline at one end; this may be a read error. The chain's CDR3 is CGVHRAPNTEAFF. The CDR3 DNA follows: TGCGGCGTTCACCGGGCCCCGAACACTGAAGCTTTCTTT. The gene calls are TRBV29-1 and TRBJ1-1; D is ambiguous. Germline values: CDR1 SQVTM, CDR2 ANQGSEA. This CDR3 contains 13 residues.

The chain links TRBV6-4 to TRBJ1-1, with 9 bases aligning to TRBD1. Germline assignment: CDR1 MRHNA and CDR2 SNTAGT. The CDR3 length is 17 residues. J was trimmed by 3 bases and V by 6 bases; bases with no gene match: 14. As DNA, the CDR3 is TGTGCCAGCAGAAGCAACAGGGGGCGCGGTGGGGACACTGAAGCTTTCTTT. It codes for CASRSNRGRGGDTEAFF.

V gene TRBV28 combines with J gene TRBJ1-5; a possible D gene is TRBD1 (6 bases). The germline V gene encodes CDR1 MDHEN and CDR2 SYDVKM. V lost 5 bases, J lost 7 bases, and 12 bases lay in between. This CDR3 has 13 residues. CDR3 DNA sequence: TGTGCCAGCAGTCCCCTCGGGGGCCAGCCCCAGCATTTT. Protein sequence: CASSPLGGQPQHF.

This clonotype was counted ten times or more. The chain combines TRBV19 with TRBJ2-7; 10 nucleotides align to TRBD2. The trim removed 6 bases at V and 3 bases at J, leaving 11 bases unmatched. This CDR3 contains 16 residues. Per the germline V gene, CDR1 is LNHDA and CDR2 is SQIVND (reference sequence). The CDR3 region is CASRETSGRSHYEQYF. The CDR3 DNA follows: TGTGCCAGTAGGGAGACTAGCGGGCGTTCCCACTACGAGCAGTACTTC.

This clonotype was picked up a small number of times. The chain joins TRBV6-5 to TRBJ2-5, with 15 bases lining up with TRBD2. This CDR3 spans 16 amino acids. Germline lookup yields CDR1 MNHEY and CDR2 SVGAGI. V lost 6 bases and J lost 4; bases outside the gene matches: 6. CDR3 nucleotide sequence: TGTGCCAGCAGCGGCCCGGGACTAGCGGGAGGAGAGACCCAGTACTTC. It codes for CASSGPGLAGGETQYF.

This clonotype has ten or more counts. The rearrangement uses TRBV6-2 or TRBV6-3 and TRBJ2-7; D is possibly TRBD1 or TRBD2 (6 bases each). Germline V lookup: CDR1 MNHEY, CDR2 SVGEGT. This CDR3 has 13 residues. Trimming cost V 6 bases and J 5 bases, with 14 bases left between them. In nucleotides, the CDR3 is TGTGCCAGCAGGCCCCGGGGGCACAACGAGCAGTACTTC. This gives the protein CASRPRGHNEQYF.

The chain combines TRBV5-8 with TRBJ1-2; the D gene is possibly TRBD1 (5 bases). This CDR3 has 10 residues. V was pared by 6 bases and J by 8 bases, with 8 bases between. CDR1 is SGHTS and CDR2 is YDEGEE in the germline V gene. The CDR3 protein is CASNRGGYTF. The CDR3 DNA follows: TGTGCCAGCAATCGGGGGGGCTACACCTTC.

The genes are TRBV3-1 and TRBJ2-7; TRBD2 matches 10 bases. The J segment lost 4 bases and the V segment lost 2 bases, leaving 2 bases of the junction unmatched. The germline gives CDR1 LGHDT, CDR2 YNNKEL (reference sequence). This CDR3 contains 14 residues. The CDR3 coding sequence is TGTGCCAGCAGCCAATTGACTAGCGGGTACGAGCAGTACTTC. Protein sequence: CASSQLTSGYEQYF.

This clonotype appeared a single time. Written as DNA, the CDR3 is TGTGCCAGCAACCCTAGGGACGGGTCTGACTATGGCTACACCTTC. Encoded protein: CASNPRDGSDYGYTF. The chain joins TRBV27 to TRBJ1-2; D might be TRBD1 (5 bases). CDR3 length: 15 amino acids. Trimming took off 7 bases at V and 3 bases at J, with 18 bases between the two ends. Germline-derived CDR1 and CDR2 are MNHEY and SMNVEV (reference sequence).

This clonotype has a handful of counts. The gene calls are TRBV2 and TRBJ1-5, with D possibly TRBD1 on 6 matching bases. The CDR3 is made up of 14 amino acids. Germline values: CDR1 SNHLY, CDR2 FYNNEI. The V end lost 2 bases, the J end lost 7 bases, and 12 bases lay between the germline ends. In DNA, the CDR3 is TGTGCCAGCAGTGAACGGGGGGGGCACCAGCCCCAGCATTTT. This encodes CASSERGGHQPQHF.

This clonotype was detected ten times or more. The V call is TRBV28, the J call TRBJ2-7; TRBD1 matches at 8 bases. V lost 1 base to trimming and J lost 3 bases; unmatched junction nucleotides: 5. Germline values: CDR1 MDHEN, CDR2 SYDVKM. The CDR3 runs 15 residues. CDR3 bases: TGTGCCAGCAGTTTATCGGCAGGGGGCTTCTACGAGCAGTACTTC. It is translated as CASSLSAGGFYEQYF.